The 26 T cell receptor beta chains presented below share a single source sample, sequenced in a study of shared clonotypes between healthy human individuals. Repertoires were generated with immunoSEQ multiplex PCR, while TCRdb's copy carries only in-frame clones and drops some. The table has under 2,500,000 clones, under 97% seen once. The material sequenced was naive CD4+ T cells sorted from blood. Subset described: CD45RA+ positively selected. Receptors originate from a man aged 18 to 29 in good health.

With respect to this clone: This same CDR3 is encoded by further DNA sequences in the sample. The chain links TRBV5-6 to TRBJ1-6; TRBD1 might be the D (5 bases). This CDR3 comprises 14 residues. V was cut by 2 bases and J by 7 bases, with 10 bases left in between. Germline V CDR1 and CDR2: SGHDT, YYEEEE. DNA for the CDR3: TGTGCCAGCAGCTTCCGGGACTCAAATTCACCCCTCCACTTT. It is translated as CASSFRDSNSPLHF.

V gene TRBV10-3 combines with J gene TRBJ2-7; 10 bases are shared with TRBD2. J was trimmed by 6 bases and V by 6 bases; bases with no gene match: 8. Germline CDR1 reads ENHRY; CDR2 reads SYGVKD. CDR3 length: 14 amino acids. CDR3 coding DNA: TGTGCCATCAGCGGGGGTCTAGCGGGAGTCGAGCAGTACTTC. Translating gives CAISGGLAGVEQYF.

Concerning this clone itself: Other DNA sequences in the sample encode the same CDR3. In DNA form, the CDR3 reads TGTGCCAGCAGTGATCAAGGACTGAACACCGGGGAGCTGTTTTTT. This gives the protein CASSDQGLNTGELFF. The rearrangement links TRBV2 to TRBJ2-2, with D possibly matching TRBD2 (5 bases). V lost 3 bases and J 1 base, leaving 9 bases between the germline ends. The germline V gene has CDR1 SNHLY and CDR2 FYNNEI. CDR3 length: 15 residues.

J is TRBJ2-7 and V is TRBV6-5, with TRBD1 as a possible D gene (6 bases). V was clipped by 4 bases and J by 4 bases, with 14 bases between them. This CDR3 contains 14 residues. The germline V gene has CDR1 MNHEY and CDR2 SVGAGI. The CDR3 reads CASSSLQGRYEQYF. As DNA, the CDR3 is TGTGCCAGCAGTTCTCTTCAGGGGCGGTACGAGCAGTACTTC.

The chain couples TRBV10-3 to TRBJ2-2; 9 positions match TRBD1. Germline values: CDR1 ENHRY, CDR2 SYGVKD. This CDR3 is built from 16 residues. V trimming: 0 bases; J trimming: 4 bases; junction bases outside the gene matches: 3. In DNA form, the CDR3 reads TGTGCCATCAGTGAGTCACAGGGGGCAGGCACCGGGGAGCTGTTTTTT. Encoded protein: CAISESQGAGTGELFF.

The J gene is TRBJ1-6, the V gene TRBV27, with D unresolved. Trimming shortened V by 8 bases and J by 0 bases, and 14 bases separated the two germline ends. This CDR3 comprises 16 residues. Germline V lookup: CDR1 MNHEY, CDR2 SMNVEV (reference sequence). The CDR3 spells CASATGVSSYNSPLHF. CDR3 nucleotide sequence: TGTGCCAGCGCTACGGGAGTTAGCTCCTATAATTCACCCCTCCACTTT.

The CDR3 nucleotides read TGTGCCAGTAGTATCGCGGCAGGGTGGTACGAGCAGTACTTC. This codes for CASSIAAGWYEQYF. This sequence joins TRBV19 and TRBJ2-7; TRBD1 might be the D (5 bases). The CDR3 is 14 amino acids. Trimming took 3 bases from V and 4 from J, leaving 13 bases between them. The germline gives CDR1 LNHDA, CDR2 SQIVND (reference sequence). The full variable domain, in which reference TRBV19 and TRBJ2-7 provide the parts outside the CDR3, is DGGITQSPKYLFRKEGQNVTLSCEQNLNHDAMYWYRQDPGQGLRLIYYSQIVNDFQKGDIAEGYSVSREKKESFPLTVTSAQKNPTAFYLCASSIAAGWYEQYFGPGTRLTVT.

This chain connects TRBV9 to TRBJ1-3; no clear D. The CDR3 loop spans 14 amino acids. Per the germline V gene, CDR1 is SGDLS and CDR2 is YYNGEE. Trimming pared 0 bases from V and 9 bases from J, leaving 13 bases between. The CDR3 DNA sequence: TGTGCCAGCAGCGTAGGATCGGCGGCGGGCACCATATATTTT. It yields the protein CASSVGSAAGTIYF.

A single count supports this clone. The gene calls are TRBV20-1 and TRBJ2-1; D unresolved. The CDR3 runs 11 residues. Germline V gene lookup returns CDR1 DFQATT and CDR2 SNEGSKA (reference sequence). The V gene lost 0 bases and the J gene lost 9 bases, with 6 bases spanning the gap. Here the CDR3 reads CSARDQSEQFF. DNA for the CDR3: TGCAGTGCTAGAGATCAGAGTGAGCAGTTCTTC.

In the case of this clone: The sample carries other DNA sequences with the same CDR3. The chain is built from TRBV18 and TRBJ2-7; D ambiguous. The length of the CDR3 is 13 residues. Germline-derived CDR1 and CDR2 are KGHSH and LQKENI. Trimming pared 0 bases from V and 3 bases from J, leaving 6 bases between. CDR3 in amino acids: CASSPPGSYEQYF. In DNA, the CDR3 is TGTGCCAGCTCACCACCGGGCAGCTACGAGCAGTACTTC.

This rearrangement joins TRBV7-9 to TRBJ2-3, with TRBD1 identical over 9 bases. This CDR3 is built from 15 residues. Germline CDR1 is SEHNR and CDR2 is FQNEAQ (reference sequence). With V trimmed by 4 bases and J by 5 bases, 7 bases remained unmatched. DNA of the CDR3: TGTGCCAGCAGCTCCGGGACAGGGTCTGTAGATACGCAGTATTTT. Translated: CASSSGTGSVDTQYF. The variable domain in full, completed from reference TRBV7-9 and TRBJ2-3, reads DTGVSQNPRHKITKRGQNVTFRCDPISEHNRLYWYRQTLGQGPEFLTYFQNEAQLEKSRLLSDRFSAERPKGSFSTLEIQRTEQGDSAMYLCASSSGTGSVDTQYFGPGTRLTVL.

This chain links TRBV11-1 with TRBJ2-2; a possible D gene is TRBD1 (6 bases). CDR1 is SGHAT, CDR2 FQDESV, per germline (reference sequence). Deletions cut 4 bases from V and 3 bases from J, with 21 bases between. The CDR3 is made up of 18 amino acids. CDR3 amino acids: CASSSLWGQGIDTGELFF. In nucleotides, the CDR3 is TGTGCCAGCAGCTCCTTATGGGGCCAGGGGATTGACACCGGGGAGCTGTTTTTT.

The V call is TRBV5-1, the J call TRBJ2-3; 14 positions agree with TRBD2. Germline trimming cut 4 bases from V and 4 bases from J; bases unmatched to any gene: 8. This CDR3 is built from 17 residues. The germline V gene encodes CDR1 SGHRS and CDR2 YFSETQ. The CDR3 DNA follows: TGCGCCAGCAGCCCACGACTAGCGGGGGGGCGCCCAGATACGCAGTATTTT. Translation: CASSPRLAGGRPDTQYF. The full variable domain, its missing parts supplied by reference TRBV5-1 and TRBJ2-3, is KAGVTQTPRYLIKTRGQQVTLSCSPISGHRSVSWYQQTPGQGLQFLFEYFSETQRNKGNFPGRFSGRQFSNSRSEMNVSTLELGDSALYLCASSPRLAGGRPDTQYFGPGTRLTVL.

The chain uses TRBV11-2 and TRBJ1-2, with TRBD1 as a possible D gene (5 bases). Germline assignment: CDR1 SGHAT and CDR2 FQNNGV. The CDR3 totals 12 residues. V was shortened by 2 bases and J by 8 bases, with 9 bases between the two germline ends. CDR3 residues: CASSLRGVGYTF. The CDR3 nucleotides read TGTGCCAGCAGCTTACGAGGGGTAGGCTACACCTTC.

This clone came up once. The V and J genes are TRBV27 and TRBJ2-1, with D unresolved. The CDR3 extends over 14 amino acids. CDR1 and CDR2 from the germline V gene are MNHEY and SMNVEV (reference sequence). V gave up 4 bases and J gave up 0 bases, with 7 bases separating them. The chain's CDR3 is CASSWSISYNEQFF. DNA for the CDR3: TGTGCCAGCAGTTGGTCCATCTCCTACAATGAGCAGTTCTTC.

The chain couples TRBV30 to TRBJ1-6, with D possibly being TRBD1 (5 bases). Trimming took off 3 bases at V and 7 bases at J, with 16 bases between the two ends. Per the germline V gene, CDR1 is GTSNPN and CDR2 is SVGIG (reference sequence). The length of the CDR3 is 15 residues. CDR3 DNA sequence: TGTGCCTGGAGGTCAGTAAAGAGGGGCAATTCACCCCTCCACTTT. It translates to CAWRSVKRGNSPLHF.

This rearrangement joins TRBV30 to TRBJ2-7, with D perhaps matching TRBD1 (6 bases). Trimming cost V 3 bases and J 0 bases, with 15 bases left between them. The CDR3 is 15 residues long. Germline lookup yields CDR1 GTSNPN and CDR2 SVGIG (reference sequence). This CDR3 is CAWSWIDRSSYEQYF. CDR3 in DNA: TGTGCCTGGAGCTGGATCGACAGGAGCTCCTACGAGCAGTACTTC.

The rearrangement joins TRBV19 to TRBJ1-5; 7 nucleotides line up with TRBD1. Germline V CDR1 and CDR2: LNHDA, SQIVND (reference sequence). V gave up 2 bases and J gave up 6 bases; unmatched junction bases: 7. This CDR3 is 15 amino acids long. The CDR3 here is CASSILTQGTQPQHF. DNA of the CDR3: TGTGCCAGTAGTATACTAACACAGGGGACTCAGCCCCAGCATTTT.

This rearrangement joins TRBV30 to TRBJ2-7; no reliable D call. V lost 3 bases, J lost 2 bases, and 8 bases lay in between. CDR1 is GTSNPN and CDR2 is SVGIG in the germline V gene (reference sequence). The CDR3 contains 12 residues. The CDR3 nucleotides are TGTGCCTGGAGCGCAGTCCCCTACGAGCAGTACTTC. Its translation is CAWSAVPYEQYF.

The chain is built from TRBV5-5 and TRBJ1-1, with D possibly being TRBD1 (6 bases). The CDR3 runs to 15 residues. V lost 2 bases and J lost 6, with 17 bases in between. In germline, CDR1 is SGHKS, CDR2 YYEKEE (reference sequence). CDR3 amino acids: CASSLVQGLNAEAFF. In DNA, the CDR3 is TGTGCCAGCAGCTTAGTACAGGGTTTAAACGCTGAAGCTTTCTTT.

This rearrangement joins TRBV2 to TRBJ1-2; D is uncertain. The CDR3 is 11 residues long. V was shortened by 2 bases and J by 7 bases, with 5 bases between the two germline ends. CDR1 is SNHLY, CDR2 FYNNEI, per germline. In DNA form, the CDR3 reads TGTGCCAGCAGTGAAATGGGTGGCTACACCTTC. Protein: CASSEMGGYTF.

The chain couples TRBV9 to TRBJ1-3; D perhaps matches TRBD1 (6 bases). The CDR3 has 17 amino acids. Trimming took off 5 bases at V and 1 base at J, with 19 bases between the two ends. Germline V gene data show CDR1 as SGDLS and CDR2 as YYNGEE. The CDR3 loop reads CASSPTPQQGSGNTIYF. DNA of the CDR3: TGTGCCAGCAGTCCCACACCCCAGCAGGGGTCTGGAAACACCATATATTTT.

For this clone: This same CDR3 is encoded by further DNA sequences in the sample. The chain links TRBV7-2 to TRBJ1-2; D gene unclear. Germline V gives CDR1 SGHTA, CDR2 FQGNSA. The CDR3 spans 12 residues. V was pared by 3 bases and J by 8 bases, with 10 bases between. The CDR3 DNA reads TGTGCCAGCAGCTTGGACGTCGGGGGCTACACCTTC. Translating it yields CASSLDVGGYTF. The whole variable domain, remainder taken from reference TRBV7-2 and TRBJ1-2, is GAGVSQSPSNKVTEKGKDVELRCDPISGHTALYWYRQSLGQGLEFLIYFQGNSAPDKSGLPSDRFSAERTGGSVSTLTIQRTQQEDSAVYLCASSLDVGGYTFGSGTRLTVV.

Regarding this clone: The conserved closing phenylalanine or tryptophan is absent in this CDR3, likely reflecting a read error. The limits of the CDR3 on the DNA are not certain, so only TCRdb's listed CDR3 is given. This sequence joins TRBV7-9 and TRBJ2-7; the table's TRBD1 call for D was not verified on the DNA. The CDR3 spans 10 residues, counting both ends. CDR1 and CDR2 (germline): SEHNR, FQNEAQ (reference sequence). This CDR3 is CASSPGQDVD.

The V call is TRBV30, the J call TRBJ1-1, with D uncertain. CDR3 length: 11 amino acids. Looked up from germline, CDR1 is GTSNPN and CDR2 is SVGIG (reference sequence). V was pared by 0 bases and J by 7 bases, with 6 bases between. Written as DNA, the CDR3 is TGTGCCTGGAGTGTAAGTCATGAAGCTTTCTTT. This encodes CAWSVSHEAFF.

The genes are TRBV5-6 and TRBJ2-6; tentative D call: TRBD1 (6 bases). The CDR3 totals 13 residues. V lost 10 bases and J lost 4, with 12 bases in between. CDR1 SGHDT and CDR2 YYEEEE come from the germline V gene. In nucleotides, the CDR3 is TGTGCCGGAAACAGGGCCGGGGCCAACGTCCTGACTTTC. Its translation is CAGNRAGANVLTF. The entire variable domain, with the rest obtained from reference TRBV5-6 and TRBJ2-6, is as follows: DAGVTQSPTHLIKTRGQQVTLRCSPKSGHDTVSWYQQALGQGPQFIFQYYEEEERQRGNFPDRFSGHQFPNYSSELNVNALLLGDSALYLCAGNRAGANVLTFGAGSRLTVL.